The TCR beta chain under discussion was sequenced for a study of T-cell reconstitution after alpha-beta-depleted transplantation in children. Researchers prepared the TCRbeta library using unique molecular identifiers, the study reports. One entry per CDR3 protein, called by TCRdb with MiXCR from the PCR reads. In the table there are more than 550,000 distinct CDR3 sequences, roughly a tenth of which are singletons. This sample comprised PBMCs from the stem cell graft donor, obtained from the stem cell graft. The clonotype was recovered from a human donor who donated a stem cell graft to a child with acute myeloid leukemia.

The CDR3, as DNA: TGTGCCAGCAGCCCAGAGCGGGTTACCTACGAGCAGTACTTC. Encoded protein: CASSPERVTYEQYF. J is TRBJ2-7 and V is TRBV7-2, with a possible D match to TRBD2 (6 bases). V was shortened by 5 bases and J by 2 bases, with 13 bases between the two germline ends. The CDR3 is 14 residues long. Germline-derived CDR1 and CDR2 are SGHTA and FQGNSA.